The rows below give T cell receptor beta chains drawn from one sample of a study of CD8 T cells in ankylosing spondylitis. TCRdb ran MiXCR on the 5' RACE reads and lists one entry per CDR3 protein. The sample carries some 180,000 distinct CDR3 sequences, 18% recorded once. Sequences were obtained from blood, either unsorted or a sorted T cell fraction (not recorded which). Receptors originate from a male donor aged 10 to 35 with ankylosing spondylitis or in good health (not recorded which). Each CDR3 is given with its conserved first and last residue. A D gene is named only where the DNA matches it firmly. Not every row has a clone size; where given, it reads once, few, many or a size class.

16	TRBD2	TRBV28	TRBJ2-1	many	TGTGCCAGCAGTTTACTAGCGGGAGGCTCCTACAATGAGCAGTTCTTC	CASSLLAGGSYNEQFF
12	.	TRBV4-1	TRBJ2-3	many	TGCGCCAGCAGCCAGGAGACAGATACGCAGTATTTT	CASSQETDTQYF
20	TRBD2	TRBV5-1	TRBJ2-1	.	TGCGCCAGCAGCTTGGCCGGACTAGCGGGAGGGCCGTTGACCTACAATGAGCAGTTCTTC	CASSLAGLAGGPLTYNEQFF
12	.	TRBV6-6	TRBJ2-1	many	TGTGCCAGCAGTCTACTTGGCAATGAGCAGTTCTTC	CASSLLGNEQFF
21	.	TRBV15	TRBJ2-4	many	TGTGCCACCAGCAGAGGGATTTCGGGCGGCAGGGGTGGCGGACCTCAAAACATTCAGTACTTC	CATSRGISGGRGGGPQNIQYF
14	.	TRBV5-4	TRBJ2-5	.	TGTGCCAGCAGCTCGGGGACACATCAAGAGACCCAGTACTTC	CASSSGTHQETQYF
16	TRBD2	TRBV3-1	TRBJ2-3	many	TGTGCCAGCAGCCAACCTTTAGCGGGAGAGTCAGATACGCAGTATTTT	CASSQPLAGESDTQYF
14	TRBD1	TRBV27	TRBJ2-3	.	TGTGCCAGCACTCAGGACAGGCGGACAGATACGCAGTATTTT	CASTQDRRTDTQYF
15	TRBD2	TRBV27	TRBJ2-3	.	TGTGCCAGCGGGACTAGCGGGAGGAACACAGATACGCAGTATTTT	CASGTSGRNTDTQYF
14	.	TRBV2	TRBJ2-1	few	TGTGCCAGCAGTGAAAGCGGGCTAGCCCCCATTTTTTTCTTC	CASSESGLAPIFFF
14	.	TRBV9	TRBJ2-1	many	TGTGCCAGCAGCGCCTGGACTACCTACAATGAGCAGTTCTTC	CASSAWTTYNEQFF
13	.	TRBV20-1	TRBJ2-3	many	TGCAGTGCTAGAACGGGCCCCACAGATACGCAGTATTTT	CSARTGPTDTQYF
15	.	TRBV6-5	TRBJ1-5	many	TGTGCCAGCAGTTACTCGTCCCCTGGCAATCAGCCCCAGCATTTT	CASSYSSPGNQPQHF
17	TRBD1	TRBV7-9	TRBJ2-1	many	TGTGCCAGCAGCTCGAGAAACAGGGGGACAATGCACAATGAGCAGTTCTTC	CASSSRNRGTMHNEQFF
14	.	TRBV24-1	TRBJ2-2	many	TGTGCCACCAGTGATGAGCTGTCCACCGGGGAGCTGTTTTTT	CATSDELSTGELFF
12	TRBD1	TRBV6-5	TRBJ1-1	many	TGTGCCAGCAGTGACAGGACAGGGGAAGCTTTCTTT	CASSDRTGEAFF
13	.	TRBV19	TRBJ2-5	many	TGTGCCAGTAGTATAGATTGGCTGGAGACCCAGTACTTC	CASSIDWLETQYF
17	.	TRBV13	TRBJ2-1	.	TGTGCCAGCAGCGGCCGGGACGGAACCAGCTCCTACAATGAGCAGTTCTTC	CASSGRDGTSSYNEQFF
16	TRBD2	TRBV12-3/TRBV12-4	TRBJ2-3	many	TGTGCCAGCACACCGGGGGGGCGGGGTGAGGAAGATACGCAGTATTTT	CASTPGGRGEEDTQYF
13	.	TRBV12-3/TRBV12-4	TRBJ2-1	many	TGTGCCAGCGGGAGTAATGTGGGCAATGAGCAGTTCTTC	CASGSNVGNEQFF
11	.	TRBV29-1	TRBJ2-1	many	TGCAGCGTTGACCAGGGTAGTGAGCAGTTCTTC	CSVDQGSEQFF
13	.	TRBV18	TRBJ1-5	few	TGTGCCAGCTCACCAGGGGTGGATCAGCCCCAGCATTTT	CASSPGVDQPQHF
16	.	TRBV12-3/TRBV12-4	TRBJ2-1	many	TGTGCCAGCAGTTTTGGTCCCGGGATCTCATACAATGAGCAGTTCTTC	CASSFGPGISYNEQFF
15	TRBD2	TRBV13	TRBJ2-7	many	TGTGCCAGCAGCTTAAGTAGCGGGAGAGGCTACGAGCAGTACTTC	CASSLSSGRGYEQYF
11	.	TRBV3-1	TRBJ1-6	many	TGTGCCAGCAGCCACGGGGAACCCCTCCACTTT	CASSHGEPLHF